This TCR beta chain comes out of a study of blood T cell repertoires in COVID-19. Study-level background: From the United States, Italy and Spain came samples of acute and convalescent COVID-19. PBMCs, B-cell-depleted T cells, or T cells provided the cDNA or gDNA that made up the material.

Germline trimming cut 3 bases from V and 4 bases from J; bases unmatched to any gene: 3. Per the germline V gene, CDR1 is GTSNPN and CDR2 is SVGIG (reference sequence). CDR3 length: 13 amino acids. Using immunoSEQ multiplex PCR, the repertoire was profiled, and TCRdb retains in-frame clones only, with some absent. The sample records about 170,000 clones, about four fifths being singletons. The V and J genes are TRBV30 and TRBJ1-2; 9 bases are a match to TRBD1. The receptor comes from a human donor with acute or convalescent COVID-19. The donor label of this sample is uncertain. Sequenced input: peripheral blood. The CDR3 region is CAWRRDRVYGYTF. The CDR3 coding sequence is TGTGCCTGGAGACGGGACAGGGTCTATGGCTACACCTTC.